Listed here are 27 T cell receptor beta chains from one sample, sequenced in a study of response to subunit inactivated influenza vaccine. Each CDR3 protein gets one entry after TCRdb re-called the RT-PCR reads with MiXCR. Here the sample spans hundreds of thousands of distinct CDR3 sequences, approximately 12% being singletons. Sequencing used PBMCs from blood, obtained on the day of vaccination. The receptors were sampled from a man in his forties or fifties who received an inactivated influenza vaccine.

The chain employs TRBV7-2 and TRBJ2-7; 9 bases fit TRBD1. Germline values: CDR1 SGHTA, CDR2 FQGNSA. The length of the CDR3 is 15 residues. V was clipped by 1 base and J by 6 bases; unmatched bases: 7. CDR3 sequence reads: CASSLVVTGGFEQYF. The CDR3, as DNA: TGTGCCAGCAGCTTAGTGGTGACAGGGGGTTTCGAGCAGTACTTC.

CDR3 sequence (DNA): TGTGCCATCAGTAACAGGGATCAAGAGACCCAGTACTTC. Residues: CAISNRDQETQYF. The V gene is TRBV10-3, the J gene TRBJ2-5, with D possibly matching TRBD1 (6 bases). Trimming cost V 5 bases and J 2 bases, with 9 bases left between them. The CDR3 spans 13 residues. The germline V gene has CDR1 ENHRY and CDR2 SYGVKD.

The chain links TRBV14 to TRBJ2-1; possible D gene TRBD2, 5 bases. Trimming stripped 1 base from V and 1 base from J, with 29 bases between. The CDR3 covers 22 residues. Germline assignment: CDR1 SGHDN and CDR2 FVKESK. The CDR3 bases are TGTGCCAGCAGCCAAGGTCCGTTTCACTCCTTAGTTGACGGGGTTTCCTACAATGAGCAGTTCTTC. Protein product: CASSQGPFHSLVDGVSYNEQFF.

This clonotype was seen repeatedly, ten times or more. The chain joins TRBV7-2 to TRBJ2-1; 10 nucleotides line up with TRBD2. The germline CDR1 and CDR2 sequences are SGHTA and FQGNSA. CDR3 length: 15 residues. V dropped 5 bases and J dropped 4; count of bases not matched to a gene: 5. Written as DNA, the CDR3 is TGTGCCAGCAGCGCCGCTAGCGGGGGTTACAATGAGCAGTTCTTC. This sequence encodes CASSAASGGYNEQFF.

This clonotype occurred a few times. J is TRBJ2-1 and V is TRBV5-1; 12 bases are shared with TRBD2. With 4 bases clipped from V and 5 bases from J, the junction kept 7 bases outside the gene matches. This CDR3 spans 16 amino acids. Germline assignment: CDR1 SGHRS and CDR2 YFSETQ. CDR3 loop: CASSKTSGGPNNEQFF. CDR3 DNA: TGCGCCAGCAGCAAGACTAGCGGGGGTCCCAACAATGAGCAGTTCTTC.

At least ten counts were recorded for this clonotype. The J gene is TRBJ2-7, the V gene TRBV20-1; 8 nucleotides agree with TRBD1. The length of the CDR3 is 13 residues. Germline-derived CDR1 and CDR2 are DFQATT and SNEGSKA (reference sequence). The CDR3 sequence is CSHRTGSSYEQYF. For the CDR3, the DNA is TGCAGCCATAGGACAGGGAGCTCCTACGAGCAGTACTTC.

The V call is TRBV12-3 or TRBV12-4, the J call TRBJ1-5; 9 bases are a match to TRBD1. V trimming: 3 bases; J trimming: 5 bases; junction bases outside the gene matches: 2. The length of the CDR3 is 14 residues. As DNA, the CDR3 is TGTGCCAGCAGTTTGGACAGGGGACATCAGCCCCAGCATTTT. Encoded protein: CASSLDRGHQPQHF.

This clonotype was detected a few times. The rearrangement links TRBV12-3 or TRBV12-4 to TRBJ2-5; D is uncertain. V was pared by 3 bases and J by 1 base, with 9 bases between. The CDR3 has 14 residues. CDR3 nucleotides: TGTGCCAGCAGTTTCTTGAGAACCCAAGAGACCCAGTACTTC. Translated, it gives CASSFLRTQETQYF.

This clonotype turned up a few times. This chain uses TRBV20-1 with TRBJ2-3; D may correspond to TRBD1 or TRBD2 (5 bases each). Trimming stripped 0 bases from V and 6 bases from J, with 16 bases between. CDR3 length: 15 amino acids. From germline, CDR1 is DFQATT and CDR2 SNEGSKA (reference sequence). The CDR3 loop reads CSARDLRGAVDTQYF. The CDR3 region has the DNA TGCAGTGCTAGAGATCTGCGAGGGGCCGTTGATACGCAGTATTTT.

This clonotype was counted at least ten times. The chain links TRBV7-2 to TRBJ2-1, with D perhaps TRBD2 (6 bases). Trimming removed 4 bases at V and 3 bases at J, with 13 bases between. The germline V gene has CDR1 SGHTA and CDR2 FQGNSA. CDR3 size: 15 residues. This CDR3 is CASSSPPGVYNEQFF. CDR3 sequence (DNA): TGTGCCAGCAGCTCCCCCCCGGGGGTCTACAATGAGCAGTTCTTC. Looking up the rest from reference TRBV7-2 and TRBJ2-1 gives the full variable domain: GAGVSQSPSNKVTEKGKDVELRCDPISGHTALYWYRQSLGQGLEFLIYFQGNSAPDKSGLPSDRFSAERTGGSVSTLTIQRTQQEDSAVYLCASSSPPGVYNEQFFGPGTRLTVL.

V and J are TRBV9 and TRBJ2-5; 10 nucleotides match TRBD2. V dropped 0 bases and J dropped 2; count of bases not matched to a gene: 4. The CDR3 totals 16 residues. The germline V gene encodes CDR1 SGDLS and CDR2 YYNGEE. CDR3 nucleotides: TGTGCCAGCAGCGTAGAGGGACTAGCGACACAAGAGACCCAGTACTTC. It encodes CASSVEGLATQETQYF.

This clonotype was seen a few times. V is TRBV11-1 and J is TRBJ2-5, with 9 bases lining up with TRBD1. This CDR3 is built from 15 residues. Germline trimming cut 3 bases from V and 4 bases from J; bases unmatched to any gene: 6. Germline assignment: CDR1 SGHAT and CDR2 FQDESV (reference sequence). The CDR3 reads CASSFTGGTLETQYF. In nucleotides, the CDR3 is TGTGCCAGCAGCTTTACAGGGGGCACATTAGAGACCCAGTACTTC.

This chain links TRBV18 with TRBJ2-1; no firm D call. Trimming stripped 6 bases from V and 8 bases from J, with 20 bases between. CDR1 KGHSH and CDR2 LQKENI come from the germline V gene. The CDR3 has 15 residues. The CDR3 DNA is TGTGCCAGCTCCCAGATTTCAAGTTCGAGAGATGAGCAGTTCTTC. Amino acid sequence: CASSQISSSRDEQFF.

The chain has TRBV11-2 and TRBJ2-1, with D perhaps given as TRBD1 or TRBD2 (6 bases each). V lost 5 bases and J 2 bases, leaving 16 bases between the germline ends. The CDR3 has 16 amino acids. Germline V lookup: CDR1 SGHAT, CDR2 FQNNGV. This chain's CDR3 is CASSHVEGGTYNEQFF. The CDR3 DNA reads as TGTGCCAGCAGCCATGTTGAGGGGGGTACCTACAATGAGCAGTTCTTC.

The table lists this clonotype with a few counts. The V gene is TRBV27, the J gene TRBJ1-1; D not resolved. V was shortened by 3 bases and J by 6 bases, with 11 bases between the two germline ends. Germline CDR1 reads MNHEY; CDR2 reads SMNVEV (reference sequence). The CDR3 spans 13 residues. CDR3 region: CASSLGGSPEAFF. The CDR3 nucleotides are TGTGCCAGCAGTTTGGGTGGATCCCCTGAAGCTTTCTTT.

Comment on this clonotype: Possible read error: a much larger clone is one base away. This chain uses TRBV5-1 with TRBJ2-6; D is perhaps TRBD1 (5 bases). From germline, CDR1 is SGHRS and CDR2 YFSETQ. The CDR3 has 17 residues. V was shortened by 4 bases and J by 1 base, with 15 bases between the two germline ends. The CDR3 DNA follows: TGCGCCAGCAGCCCCCGGACAAGAGGATCTGGGGCCAACGTCCTGACTTTC. Translated: CASSPRTRGSGANVLTF.

The V call is TRBV12-3 or TRBV12-4, the J call TRBJ2-3; TRBD1 aligns across 7 bases. The CDR3 loop spans 17 amino acids. With V trimmed by 2 bases and J by 0 bases, 8 bases remained unmatched. CDR3 coding DNA: TGTGCCAGCAGTTTAAGGGGGCGCCTTTTGAGCACAGATACGCAGTATTTT. Protein product: CASSLRGRLLSTDTQYF.

The CDR3 nucleotides are TGTGCCAGCAGCCAAGAGCCCAATCTTAACAGGGAGCAGTTCTTC. Amino acid sequence: CASSQEPNLNREQFF. The genes are TRBV3-1 and TRBJ2-1; D perhaps matches TRBD1 (5 bases). V dropped 0 bases and J dropped 10 bases, with 16 bases sitting between them. Germline loops: CDR1 LGHDT, CDR2 YNNKEL (reference sequence). The CDR3 consists of 15 residues.

The chain joins TRBV6-1 to TRBJ2-1; D gene unclear. Trimming left V 6 bases short and J 7 bases short, with 16 bases between. Looked up from germline, CDR1 is MNHNS and CDR2 is SASEGT. The CDR3 extends over 14 amino acids. For the CDR3, the DNA is TGTGCCAGCAGCCTAGGGTCTACTCGGAATGAGCAGTTCTTC. Protein: CASSLGSTRNEQFF.

This clonotype was found many times. This chain links TRBV7-2 with TRBJ1-1, with 10 bases identical to TRBD1. Unmatched junction bases numbered 7, after V lost 7 bases and J lost 5 bases. Germline-derived CDR1 and CDR2 are SGHTA and FQGNSA. The CDR3 is made up of 14 amino acids. CDR3 bases: TGTGCCAGCACCCGGACAGGGGGAGGGACTGAAGCTTTCTTT. It is translated as CASTRTGGGTEAFF. The complete variable domain, with remaining parts taken from reference TRBV7-2 and TRBJ1-1, reads GAGVSQSPSNKVTEKGKDVELRCDPISGHTALYWYRQSLGQGLEFLIYFQGNSAPDKSGLPSDRFSAERTGGSVSTLTIQRTQQEDSAVYLCASTRTGGGTEAFFGQGTRLTVV.

The CDR3 DNA reads as TGCGCCAGCAGCTTGGCCGGGGCAGCTACAGATACGCAGTATTTT. It encodes CASSLAGAATDTQYF. The chain couples TRBV5-1 to TRBJ2-3, with D tentatively TRBD1 or TRBD2 (5 bases each). CDR3 size: 15 residues. The V end was cut by 0 bases, the J end by 3 bases, with 11 bases between. Germline CDR1 is SGHRS and CDR2 is YFSETQ.

The chain joins TRBV14 to TRBJ2-2; 8 bases line up with TRBD1. This CDR3 comprises 17 residues. Trimming removed 0 bases from V and 1 base from J; junction bases left unmatched: 4. The germline V gene has CDR1 SGHDN and CDR2 FVKESK. CDR3 coding DNA: TGTGCCAGCAGCCAAGACACCGGGACAGGGAACACCGGGGAGCTGTTTTTT. This gives the protein CASSQDTGTGNTGELFF.

V and J are TRBV9 and TRBJ2-1, with TRBD2 matching 7 bases. J gave up 7 bases and V 0 bases, and 10 bases lay outside the gene matches. The CDR3 totals 16 residues. Germline CDR1 SGDLS, CDR2 YYNGEE. In nucleotides, the CDR3 is TGTGCCAGCAGCGTAGTTTCGACTAGCAGAATAAATGAGCAGTTCTTC. Protein sequence: CASSVVSTSRINEQFF.

This chain joins TRBV10-3 and TRBJ2-2, with TRBD2 matching over 14 bases. The CDR3 is 16 residues long. The J segment lost 0 bases and the V segment lost 7 bases, leaving 1 base of the junction unmatched. CDR1 is ENHRY and CDR2 is SYGVKD in the germline V gene. CDR3 sequence reads: CAIKTSGRANTGELFF. The CDR3 DNA reads TGTGCCATCAAGACTAGCGGGAGGGCGAACACCGGGGAGCTGTTTTTT.

This clonotype was observed at least ten times. The chain employs TRBV4-1 and TRBJ2-3; D not resolved. Trimming stripped 0 bases from V and 2 bases from J, with 12 bases between. Germline CDR1 is MGHRA and CDR2 is YSYEKL. The CDR3 sequence is 16 residues long. CDR3 sequence: CASSQDQWTNTDTQYF. The CDR3 DNA reads as TGCGCCAGCAGCCAAGATCAGTGGACGAACACAGATACGCAGTATTTT.

This rearrangement joins TRBV12-3 or TRBV12-4 to TRBJ1-6; 7 bases map to TRBD1. The CDR3 totals 15 residues. With 6 bases clipped from V and 7 bases from J, the junction kept 9 bases outside the gene matches. In nucleotides, the CDR3 is TGTGCCAGCAGGTTCTCAGGGGGTGTGAATTCACCCCTCCACTTT. Protein sequence: CASRFSGGVNSPLHF.

This clonotype was counted only a few times. J is TRBJ1-3 and V is TRBV6-5; the D gene is possibly TRBD1 (6 bases). The CDR3 contains 15 residues. Germline V gene data show CDR1 as MNHEY and CDR2 as SVGAGI. V dropped 2 bases and J dropped 0 bases, with 8 bases sitting between them. This chain's CDR3 is CASSYNRDSGNTIYF. CDR3 nucleotides: TGTGCCAGCAGTTACAACAGGGACTCTGGAAACACCATATATTTT.